The 27 T cell receptor beta chains in this list originate from one sample, sequenced in a study of blood T cell repertoires in COVID-19. Here immunoSEQ multiplex PCR was the method, and the copy in TCRdb shows in-frame clones only, minus some. The sample lists about 500,000 clones; about nine tenths were seen once. The sequenced sample consisted of PBMCs or T cells enriched from blood (not recorded which). These receptors were obtained from a woman younger than 30 who had recovered from COVID-19.

The table lists this clone with a few counts. V is TRBV27 and J is TRBJ1-6; 9 nucleotides align to TRBD1. Germline CDR1 MNHEY, CDR2 SMNVEV (reference sequence). Unmatched junction bases numbered 12, after V lost 5 bases and J lost 10 bases. The CDR3 length is 16 residues. CDR3 in DNA: TGTGCCAGCAGTGAGTTAGGGACAGGGAAAGGATCACCCCTCCACTTT. Its protein product is CASSELGTGKGSPLHF.

The chain recombines TRBV7-2 with TRBJ2-3; 7 bases match TRBD2. From germline, CDR1 is SGHTA and CDR2 FQGNSA. The J segment lost 8 bases and the V segment lost 3 bases, leaving 2 bases of the junction unmatched. This CDR3 comprises 12 residues. The CDR3 here is CASSFLAGTQYF. CDR3 in DNA: TGTGCCAGCAGCTTCTTAGCGGGTACGCAGTATTTT. The variable domain in full, completed from reference TRBV7-2 and TRBJ2-3, reads GAGVSQSPSNKVTEKGKDVELRCDPISGHTALYWYRQSLGQGLEFLIYFQGNSAPDKSGLPSDRFSAERTGGSVSTLTIQRTQQEDSAVYLCASSFLAGTQYFGPGTRLTVL.

This clone occurred a few times. The rearrangement joins TRBV6-5 to TRBJ2-7; 10 positions match TRBD1. V was pared by 5 bases and J by 9 bases, with 13 bases of the junction left unmatched. CDR1 is MNHEY, CDR2 SVGAGI, per germline. CDR3 length: 15 amino acids. The CDR3 reads CASSKGRTGGFVQYF. CDR3 nucleotides: TGTGCCAGCAGTAAGGGGAGGACAGGGGGATTTGTGCAGTACTTC.

This clone showed up just once. The rearrangement links TRBV5-4 to TRBJ2-3; D perhaps matches TRBD2 (7 bases). Trimming cost V 4 bases and J 6 bases, with 27 bases left between them. This CDR3 is 18 amino acids long. In germline, CDR1 is SGHNT, CDR2 YYREEE (reference sequence). The CDR3 DNA reads TGTGCCAGCAGCCCCCGAGGCGGGGGCCCGGCTGACATCGATACGCAGTATTTT. Translating gives CASSPRGGGPADIDTQYF.

The chain employs TRBV5-1 and TRBJ2-1; 10 bases are shared with TRBD2. The CDR3 loop spans 18 amino acids. Per the germline V gene, CDR1 is SGHRS and CDR2 is YFSETQ. V gave up 5 bases and J gave up 0 bases; unmatched junction bases: 11. The CDR3, as DNA: TGCGCCAGCAGGGGGCTAGCGGGGGCCCTTTCCTCCTACAATGAGCAGTTCTTC. This sequence encodes CASRGLAGALSSYNEQFF.

The chain is built from TRBV30 and TRBJ1-2; D not resolved. Germline lookup yields CDR1 GTSNPN and CDR2 SVGIG (reference sequence). The CDR3 spans 13 residues. The chain's CDR3 is CGIQADAYYGYTF. CDR3 nucleotides: TGTGGCATCCAGGCAGACGCTTACTATGGCTACACCTTC.

The rearrangement joins TRBV11-1 to TRBJ2-5, with D possibly TRBD2 on 7 matching bases. The CDR3 spans 16 residues. Germline lookup yields CDR1 SGHAT and CDR2 FQDESV (reference sequence). The V end was cut by 4 bases, the J end by 4 bases, with 19 bases between. The CDR3 coding sequence is TGTGCCAGCAGCTACTTATCCGGGGGGCTAGGAGAGACCCAGTACTTC. Translated, it gives CASSYLSGGLGETQYF.

The V gene is TRBV6-6, the J gene TRBJ1-1; possibly TRBD1 for D (5 bases). Per the germline V gene, CDR1 is MNHNY and CDR2 is SVGAGI (reference sequence). Trimming removed 2 bases at V and 0 bases at J, with 13 bases between. The CDR3 sequence is 16 residues long. The CDR3 region has the DNA TGTGCCAGCAGTTACAGGGAGGGGTCCATGAACACTGAAGCTTTCTTT. As protein: CASSYREGSMNTEAFF.

The rearrangement uses TRBV19 and TRBJ2-2, with TRBD2 identical over 7 bases. Germline V CDR1 and CDR2: LNHDA, SQIVND (reference sequence). Germline trimming cut 1 base from V and 0 bases from J; bases unmatched to any gene: 5. This CDR3 comprises 17 residues. In nucleotides, the CDR3 is TGTGCCAGTAGTATAGTTAGGGGACTATCGAACACCGGGGAGCTGTTTTTT. Its translation: CASSIVRGLSNTGELFF.

The chain carries TRBV10-2 and TRBJ1-2; D unclear. V was shortened by 2 bases and J by 1 base, with 8 bases between the two germline ends. CDR1 and CDR2 (germline): WSHSY, SAAADI. This CDR3 comprises 14 residues. Here the CDR3 DNA reads TGCGCCAGCAGTGAGGACAAAATTAACTATGGCTACACCTTC. Encoded protein: CASSEDKINYGYTF.

The chain couples TRBV27 to TRBJ1-5, with TRBD1 as a possible D gene (5 bases). Germline CDR1 reads MNHEY; CDR2 reads SMNVEV (reference sequence). Trimming stripped 5 bases from V and 2 bases from J, with 16 bases between. The CDR3 has 16 residues. CDR3 coding DNA: TGTGCCAGCAGTCAGGGCTTTGGAGACGGCAATCAGCCCCAGCATTTT. Translation: CASSQGFGDGNQPQHF.

The chain is built from TRBV28 and TRBJ2-3, with TRBD2 identical over 15 bases. The trim removed 3 bases at V and 5 bases at J, leaving 9 bases unmatched. The CDR3 sequence is 18 residues long. Germline values: CDR1 MDHEN, CDR2 SYDVKM. In DNA form, the CDR3 reads TGTGCCAGCAGTTTTTGGACTAGCGGGGGGGCCAGGGAAGATACGCAGTATTTT. Amino acid sequence: CASSFWTSGGAREDTQYF.

The gene calls are TRBV5-1 and TRBJ1-2; 8 bases are shared with TRBD1. Trimming cost V 3 bases and J 8 bases; bases outside gene matches: 9. Germline CDR1 is SGHRS and CDR2 is YFSETQ. The CDR3 is 14 amino acids. This CDR3 is CASSSDRGWGGYTF. DNA for the CDR3: TGCGCCAGCAGCTCTGACAGGGGTTGGGGCGGCTACACCTTC.

The chain recombines TRBV3-1 (or the pseudogene TRBV3-2) with TRBJ2-3; 7 bases fit TRBD2. The CDR3 contains 17 residues. The V gene's germline CDR1 is LGHDT and CDR2 YNNKEL (reference sequence). The trim removed 1 base at V and 2 bases at J, leaving 9 bases unmatched. CDR3 region: CASSQVAGLDNTDTQYF. The CDR3, as DNA: TGTGCCAGCAGCCAAGTGGCCGGACTAGACAACACAGATACGCAGTATTTT.

V usage is TRBV3-1 (or the pseudogene TRBV3-2) and J usage is TRBJ1-2; no firm D call. This CDR3 spans 14 amino acids. Between the trimmed V and J ends, which lost 4 bases and 4 bases, there was a span of 13 bases. The germline CDR1 and CDR2 sequences are LGHDT and YNNKEL (reference sequence). The CDR3 here is CASSPGRTLYGYTF. The DNA of the CDR3 is TGTGCCAGCAGCCCAGGACGGACTCTCTATGGCTACACCTTC.

CDR3 nucleotides: TGTGCCAGCAGTGATTTCGGCGGGGGGGCTCGTGAGCAGTTCTTC. Protein product: CASSDFGGGAREQFF. The chain is built from TRBV25-1 and TRBJ2-1; 9 positions agree with TRBD2. V lost 3 bases to trimming and J lost 9 bases; unmatched junction nucleotides: 9. This CDR3 comprises 15 residues. Germline V gene lookup returns CDR1 MGHDK and CDR2 SYGVNS.

The V call is TRBV2, the J call TRBJ1-6, with D unresolved. With 8 bases removed from V and 6 bases from J, the gap between germline ends came to 11 bases. Germline loops: CDR1 SNHLY, CDR2 FYNNEI. CDR3 length: 13 amino acids. CDR3 sequence: CASGGESNSPLHF. As DNA, the CDR3 is TGTGCCAGCGGAGGAGAATCTAATTCACCCCTCCACTTT. The variable domain in full, completed from reference TRBV2 and TRBJ1-6, reads EPEVTQTPSHQVTQMGQEVILRCVPISNHLYFYWYRQILGQKVEFLVSFYNNEISEKSEIFDDQFSVERPDGSNFTLKIRSTKLEDSAMYFCASGGESNSPLHFGNGTRLTVT.

This chain connects TRBV7-2 to TRBJ2-3; D call uncertain. V lost 1 base, J lost 1 base, and 9 bases lay in between. The germline V gene encodes CDR1 SGHTA and CDR2 FQGNSA. The CDR3 loop spans 15 amino acids. The CDR3 spells CASSLGGIRTDTQYF. CDR3 in DNA: TGTGCCAGCAGCTTAGGTGGCATCCGCACAGATACGCAGTATTTT.

The chain carries TRBV15 and TRBJ2-3, with 8 bases matching TRBD2. After removal of 0 bases from V and 6 bases from J, the junction contained 8 bases not matched to a gene. Looked up from germline, CDR1 is LNHNV and CDR2 is YYDKDF (reference sequence). The CDR3 extends over 16 amino acids. Here the CDR3 reads CATSRDRSSGADTQYF. Written as DNA, the CDR3 is TGTGCCACCAGCAGAGATAGAAGTAGCGGGGCGGATACGCAGTATTTT.

This chain links TRBV7-5 with TRBJ1-5; the table's D call TRBD1 went unverified against the DNA. TRBV7-5 is a pseudogene locus. The CDR3 has 17 residues. The CDR3, as DNA: TGTGCCAGAAGCTTCCAATGGACAGGGGGCGAGGATCAGCCCCAGCATTTT. This encodes CARSFQWTGGEDQPQHF.

V usage is TRBV24-1 and J usage is TRBJ2-1; 8 positions agree with TRBD2. V shed 0 bases and J 0 bases; nucleotides not matched to a gene: 3. CDR3 length: 17 amino acids. In germline, CDR1 is KGHDR, CDR2 SFDVKD. CDR3 sequence (DNA): TGTGCCACCAGTGATTTGCGGGGGGGGAGCTCCTACAATGAGCAGTTCTTC. Its protein is CATSDLRGGSSYNEQFF.

The chain carries TRBV10-3 and TRBJ1-1; weak D call: TRBD1 (5 bases). V was pared by 6 bases and J by 1 base, with 9 bases between. CDR1 and CDR2 (germline): ENHRY, SYGVKD. The CDR3 totals 13 residues. The CDR3, as DNA: TGTGCCATCAGGGGGCTGCCGAACACTGAAGCTTTCTTT. Translating it yields CAIRGLPNTEAFF.

V and J are TRBV30 and TRBJ1-1, with D perhaps TRBD1 (5 bases). The CDR3 has 17 amino acids. Trimming left V 3 bases short and J 4 bases short, with 24 bases between. Germline-derived CDR1 and CDR2 are GTSNPN and SVGIG (reference sequence). The CDR3 protein is CAWRGYSYGQGGTEAFF. DNA of the CDR3: TGTGCCTGGAGGGGTTATAGCTACGGCCAGGGCGGCACTGAAGCTTTCTTT.

The V and J genes are TRBV6-5 and TRBJ2-2; TRBD2 agrees at 11 bases. CDR1 is MNHEY and CDR2 is SVGAGI in the germline V gene. The CDR3 spans 16 residues. J lost 6 bases, V lost 2 bases, and 5 bases had no gene match. The CDR3 sequence is CASSYVAGGPSGELFF. In nucleotides, the CDR3 is TGTGCCAGCAGTTACGTAGCGGGGGGGCCGTCCGGGGAGCTGTTTTTT.

The chain couples TRBV28 to TRBJ1-2, with TRBD1 as a possible D gene (6 bases). The CDR3 length is 13 residues. V lost 6 bases to trimming and J lost 4 bases, with 12 bases between them. CDR1 is MDHEN and CDR2 is SYDVKM in the germline V gene. Written as DNA, the CDR3 is TGTGCCAGCAGACTAACAGGGAGCTATGGCTACACCTTC. It translates to CASRLTGSYGYTF.

Here the CDR3 reads CASTQGRWRGLGDTQYF. The CDR3 nucleotides are TGTGCCAGTACCCAAGGGCGGTGGCGGGGCTTGGGAGATACGCAGTATTTT. The chain carries TRBV19 and TRBJ2-3, with D possibly matching TRBD2 (6 bases). The CDR3 covers 17 residues. With 7 bases removed from V and 5 bases from J, the gap between germline ends came to 25 bases. Per germline, CDR1 LNHDA and CDR2 SQIVND (reference sequence). The full variable domain, rest sourced from reference TRBV19 and TRBJ2-3, is DGGITQSPKYLFRKEGQNVTLSCEQNLNHDAMYWYRQDPGQGLRLIYYSQIVNDFQKGDIAEGYSVSREKKESFPLTVTSAQKNPTAFYLCASTQGRWRGLGDTQYFGPGTRLTVL.

Concerning this clone itself: Other DNA sequences in the same sample also yield this CDR3. The chain carries TRBV27 and TRBJ1-1; D remains unclear. The V end was cut by 2 bases, the J end by 1 base, with 11 bases between. This CDR3 has 15 residues. The germline V gene has CDR1 MNHEY and CDR2 SMNVEV (reference sequence). CDR3 sequence: CASSLSRGGNTEAFF. CDR3 nucleotides: TGTGCCAGCAGTTTAAGTCGAGGAGGGAACACTGAAGCTTTCTTT.